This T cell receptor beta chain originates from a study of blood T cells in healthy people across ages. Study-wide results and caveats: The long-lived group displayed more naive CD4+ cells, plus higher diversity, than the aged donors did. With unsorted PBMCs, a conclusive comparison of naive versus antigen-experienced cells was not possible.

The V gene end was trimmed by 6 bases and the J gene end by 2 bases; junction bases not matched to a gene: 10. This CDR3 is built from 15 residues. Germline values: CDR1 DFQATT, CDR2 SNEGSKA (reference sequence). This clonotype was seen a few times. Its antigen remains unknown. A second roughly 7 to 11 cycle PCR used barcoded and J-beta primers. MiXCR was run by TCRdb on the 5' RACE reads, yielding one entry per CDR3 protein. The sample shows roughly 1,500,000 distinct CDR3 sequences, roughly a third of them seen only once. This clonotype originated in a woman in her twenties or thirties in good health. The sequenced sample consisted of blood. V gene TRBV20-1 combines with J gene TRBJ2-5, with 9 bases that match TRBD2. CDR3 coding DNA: TGCAGTGCCCCCCCCCCAGCGGGGGGTCAAGAGACCCAGTACTTC. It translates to CSAPPPAGGQETQYF.